Only a few counts were recorded for the clone carrying this TCR beta chain. Antigen unknown. Unique-molecular-identifier-tagged TCR beta cDNA libraries were used. TCRdb itself ran the PCR reads through MiXCR, one entry per CDR3 protein. The sample includes 820,000 or so distinct CDR3 sequences, 53% of them seen just once. The record originates from a study of post-analysis software for immune sequencing data. General study points: About five TRBV segments appeared more often in patients than in controls, and TRBV5-6, TRBV5-1 and TRBV20-1 were among these. Multiple sclerosis patients showed significantly lower normalized Chao1 diversity than controls did.

Looked up from germline, CDR1 is MNHEY and CDR2 is SVGAGI. There are 13 residues in the CDR3. V shed 2 bases and J shed 7 bases, with 12 bases lying between them. The receptor was isolated from a girl between 10 and 17 years old with multiple sclerosis. The J gene is TRBJ2-7, the V gene TRBV6-5, with a tentative D call TRBD1 (5 bases). Sequencing was done on a sample of blood. The CDR3 region has the DNA TGTGCCAGCAGTTACGTAGGGGCAGGGGAGCAGTACTTC. It specifies CASSYVGAGEQYF.